These T cell receptor beta chains were read from a single sample in a study of shared clonotypes between healthy human individuals. Produced via immunoSEQ multiplex PCR; TCRdb's table is partial and in-frame only. The sample lists 450,000 to 500,000 clones, about 85% occurring once. Sequenced material: PBMCs. These receptors all come from a woman in her 40s in good health. Some clones in this sample may be carry-over from other donors' samples. CDR3s include the opening cysteine and the closing phenylalanine or tryptophan. Fields, in order: V gene, D gene, clone size, J gene, CDR3 protein. The D gene is left open where the match is weak. Where a row states a size, it is once, few, many or the class of an expanded clone; other rows omit it.

v_call: TRBV5-1; d_call: NA; clone_size: NA; j_call: TRBJ2-1; cdr3_aa: CASSGPPKEADNEQFF
v_call: TRBV27; d_call: NA; clone_size: NA; j_call: TRBJ1-5; cdr3_aa: CASYSRGWWQPQHF
v_call: TRBV7-2; d_call: NA; clone_size: NA; j_call: TRBJ2-7; cdr3_aa: CASSLGGIRSYEQYF
v_call: TRBV9; d_call: NA; clone_size: NA; j_call: TRBJ2-7; cdr3_aa: CASSGSSYEQYF
v_call: TRBV11-2; d_call: TRBD2; clone_size: NA; j_call: TRBJ2-3; cdr3_aa: CASSFTGTSGSDTQYF
v_call: TRBV6-1; d_call: NA; clone_size: NA; j_call: TRBJ2-6; cdr3_aa: CASSEEEGTGANVLTF
v_call: TRBV28; d_call: NA; clone_size: NA; j_call: TRBJ1-5; cdr3_aa: CASSFYLGQANQPQHF
v_call: TRBV9; d_call: TRBD2; clone_size: NA; j_call: TRBJ2-2; cdr3_aa: CASSSRTSGSIGELFF
v_call: TRBV18; d_call: NA; clone_size: NA; j_call: TRBJ1-5; cdr3_aa: CASSPNVAQLSNQPQHF
v_call: TRBV5-4; d_call: NA; clone_size: NA; j_call: TRBJ1-2; cdr3_aa: CASSLWPYPGYGYTF
v_call: TRBV7-2; d_call: TRBD2; clone_size: NA; j_call: TRBJ2-7; cdr3_aa: CASSLASGVSYEQYF
v_call: TRBV6-6; d_call: NA; clone_size: NA; j_call: TRBJ1-4; cdr3_aa: CASSQPGDPNEKLFF
v_call: TRBV7-2; d_call: NA; clone_size: NA; j_call: TRBJ1-2; cdr3_aa: CASSLDPLNYTF
v_call: TRBV9; d_call: NA; clone_size: NA; j_call: TRBJ1-1; cdr3_aa: CASSGRQENTEAFF
v_call: TRBV18; d_call: NA; clone_size: few; j_call: TRBJ2-7; cdr3_aa: CASSPAGHSRSEQYF
v_call: TRBV19; d_call: NA; clone_size: once; j_call: TRBJ1-5; cdr3_aa: CASSPAGDRPQHF
v_call: TRBV18; d_call: NA; clone_size: NA; j_call: TRBJ2-7; cdr3_aa: CASSPPGSYEQYF
v_call: TRBV5-6; d_call: TRBD1; clone_size: NA; j_call: TRBJ1-1; cdr3_aa: CASRTGQGVSTEAFF
v_call: TRBV19; d_call: NA; clone_size: NA; j_call: TRBJ2-1; cdr3_aa: CASRRQVSSYNEQFF
v_call: TRBV2; d_call: NA; clone_size: NA; j_call: TRBJ2-5; cdr3_aa: CASFQQETQYF
v_call: TRBV2; d_call: TRBD2; clone_size: NA; j_call: TRBJ2-5; cdr3_aa: CASSDPRLAGGDQETQYF
v_call: TRBV30; d_call: TRBD1; clone_size: NA; j_call: TRBJ1-3; cdr3_aa: CAWSTGAGNTIYF
v_call: TRBV6-1; d_call: TRBD1; clone_size: many; j_call: TRBJ2-1; cdr3_aa: CASSRDSSYNEQFF
v_call: TRBV7-6; d_call: NA; clone_size: NA; j_call: TRBJ1-5; cdr3_aa: CASSTRTECSNQPQHF
v_call: TRBV11-2; d_call: TRBD2; clone_size: NA; j_call: TRBJ2-1; cdr3_aa: CASSRTGTSEYNEQFF
v_call: TRBV5-1; d_call: NA; clone_size: NA; j_call: TRBJ2-1; cdr3_aa: CASSLSVSSYNEQFF
v_call: TRBV7-9; d_call: NA; clone_size: NA; j_call: TRBJ2-5; cdr3_aa: CASSLKGTGTQYF
v_call: TRBV7-3; d_call: NA; clone_size: NA; j_call: TRBJ1-2; cdr3_aa: CASSLEAVGGYTF
v_call: TRBV4-1; d_call: NA; clone_size: NA; j_call: TRBJ1-1; cdr3_aa: CASSHVPGGIEAFF
v_call: TRBV7-8; d_call: NA; clone_size: NA; j_call: TRBJ2-2; cdr3_aa: CASSLAEGGNTGELFF
v_call: TRBV6-1; d_call: NA; clone_size: NA; j_call: TRBJ2-7; cdr3_aa: CASSPEAGPYEQYF
v_call: TRBV27; d_call: NA; clone_size: few; j_call: TRBJ2-2; cdr3_aa: CATRGGRNTGELFF
v_call: TRBV4-3; d_call: NA; clone_size: few; j_call: TRBJ2-7; cdr3_aa: CASSQDWGSGYEQYF
v_call: TRBV28; d_call: NA; clone_size: NA; j_call: TRBJ1-2; cdr3_aa: CASSYSGEGYGYTF
v_call: TRBV30; d_call: NA; clone_size: NA; j_call: TRBJ2-6; cdr3_aa: CAWALLRQSRANVLTF
v_call: TRBV18; d_call: NA; clone_size: NA; j_call: TRBJ2-1; cdr3_aa: CASSPRDMPQFF
v_call: TRBV30; d_call: NA; clone_size: NA; j_call: TRBJ2-7; cdr3_aa: CAWSFGQTYEQYF
v_call: TRBV6-1; d_call: NA; clone_size: NA; j_call: TRBJ2-2; cdr3_aa: CASSAARLGGANTGELFF
v_call: TRBV7-2; d_call: TRBD1; clone_size: NA; j_call: NA; cdr3_aa: CASSWDRDSYEQYF
v_call: TRBV5-1; d_call: NA; clone_size: NA; j_call: TRBJ2-1; cdr3_aa: CASSLAWNEQFF
v_call: TRBV7-2; d_call: TRBD2; clone_size: NA; j_call: TRBJ2-3; cdr3_aa: CASSLRTSGWGSTDTQYF
v_call: TRBV2; d_call: TRBD1; clone_size: NA; j_call: TRBJ1-4; cdr3_aa: CASSDDRGEKLFF
v_call: TRBV20-1; d_call: NA; clone_size: NA; j_call: TRBJ2-5; cdr3_aa: CSARAQETQYF
v_call: TRBV27; d_call: TRBD2; clone_size: NA; j_call: TRBJ2-7; cdr3_aa: CASSLNGGRAYEQYF
v_call: TRBV27; d_call: TRBD2; clone_size: NA; j_call: TRBJ2-3; cdr3_aa: CASSLAPRLAGRLSTDTQYF
v_call: TRBV28; d_call: NA; clone_size: NA; j_call: TRBJ1-1; cdr3_aa: CASSLTTMNTEAFF
v_call: TRBV18; d_call: NA; clone_size: NA; j_call: TRBJ1-1; cdr3_aa: CASSKGSGEGTEAFF
v_call: TRBV5-1; d_call: NA; clone_size: NA; j_call: TRBJ2-5; cdr3_aa: CASRDGMGETQYF
v_call: TRBV14; d_call: NA; clone_size: NA; j_call: TRBJ2-2; cdr3_aa: CASSLDGGWWSTGELFF
v_call: TRBV28; d_call: NA; clone_size: NA; j_call: TRBJ2-1; cdr3_aa: CASSTNYNEQFF
v_call: TRBV5-1; d_call: NA; clone_size: NA; j_call: TRBJ1-1; cdr3_aa: CASSLAVSDSGTEAFF
v_call: TRBV9; d_call: TRBD2; clone_size: NA; j_call: TRBJ2-3; cdr3_aa: CASSDRTSGTDTQYF
v_call: TRBV19; d_call: TRBD1; clone_size: NA; j_call: TRBJ1-5; cdr3_aa: CASSIGLWDRDNQPQHF
v_call: TRBV5-1; d_call: TRBD1; clone_size: NA; j_call: TRBJ1-4; cdr3_aa: CASSLVQGADEKLFF
v_call: TRBV7-4; d_call: TRBD2; clone_size: NA; j_call: TRBJ2-7; cdr3_aa: CASSPCRLAGDLLGEQYF
v_call: TRBV5-1; d_call: NA; clone_size: NA; j_call: TRBJ2-2; cdr3_aa: CASSFDSVANTGELFF